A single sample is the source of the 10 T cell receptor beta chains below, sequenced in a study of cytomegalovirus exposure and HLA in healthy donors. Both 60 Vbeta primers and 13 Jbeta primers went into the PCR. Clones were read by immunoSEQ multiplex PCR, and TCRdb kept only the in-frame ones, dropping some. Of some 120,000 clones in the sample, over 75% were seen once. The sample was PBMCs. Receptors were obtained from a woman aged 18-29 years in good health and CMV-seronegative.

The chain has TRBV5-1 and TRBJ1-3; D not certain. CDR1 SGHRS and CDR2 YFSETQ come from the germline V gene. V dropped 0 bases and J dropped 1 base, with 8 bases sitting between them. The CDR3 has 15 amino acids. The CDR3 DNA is TGCGCCAGCAGCTTGGGCGGGAAATCTGGAAACACCATATATTTT. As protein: CASSLGGKSGNTIYF.

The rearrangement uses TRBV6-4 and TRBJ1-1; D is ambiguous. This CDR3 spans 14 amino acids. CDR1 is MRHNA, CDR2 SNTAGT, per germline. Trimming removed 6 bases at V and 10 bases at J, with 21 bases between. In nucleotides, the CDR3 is TGTGCCAGCAGCCTCGACCCGGGGATGACGGGAGCTTTCTTT. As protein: CASSLDPGMTGAFF.

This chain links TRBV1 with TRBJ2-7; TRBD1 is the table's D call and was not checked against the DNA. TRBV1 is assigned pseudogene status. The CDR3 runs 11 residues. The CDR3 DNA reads TGCACCAGCAGCCCGGTCAGGGGGCAGTACTTC. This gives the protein CTSSPVRGQYF.

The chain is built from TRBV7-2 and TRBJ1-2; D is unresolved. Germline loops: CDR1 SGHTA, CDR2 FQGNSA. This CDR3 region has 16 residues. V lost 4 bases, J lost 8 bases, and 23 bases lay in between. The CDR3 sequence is CASSSPSIQAGSGYTF. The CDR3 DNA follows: TGTGCCAGCAGCTCTCCTAGTATCCAGGCGGGCAGCGGCTACACCTTC. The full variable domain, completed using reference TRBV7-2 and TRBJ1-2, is GAGVSQSPSNKVTEKGKDVELRCDPISGHTALYWYRQSLGQGLEFLIYFQGNSAPDKSGLPSDRFSAERTGGSVSTLTIQRTQQEDSAVYLCASSSPSIQAGSGYTFGSGTRLTVV.

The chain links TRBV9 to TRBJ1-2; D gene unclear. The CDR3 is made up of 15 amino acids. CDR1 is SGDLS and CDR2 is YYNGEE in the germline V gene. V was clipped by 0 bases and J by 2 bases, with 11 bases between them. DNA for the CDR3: TGTGCCAGCAGCGTAGGGCCGGGAGTAAACTATGGCTACACCTTC. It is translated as CASSVGPGVNYGYTF.

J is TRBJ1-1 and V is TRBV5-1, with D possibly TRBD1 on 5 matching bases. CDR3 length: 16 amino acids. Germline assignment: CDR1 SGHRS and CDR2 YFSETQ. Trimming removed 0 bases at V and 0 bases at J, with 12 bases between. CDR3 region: CASSLGLGAMNTEAFF. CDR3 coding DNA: TGCGCCAGCAGCTTGGGCCTTGGGGCCATGAACACTGAAGCTTTCTTT.

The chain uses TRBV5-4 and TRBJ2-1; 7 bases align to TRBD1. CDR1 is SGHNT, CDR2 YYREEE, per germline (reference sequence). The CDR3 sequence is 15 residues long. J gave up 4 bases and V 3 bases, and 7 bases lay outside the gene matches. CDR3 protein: CASSSRTGAYNEQFF. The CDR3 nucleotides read TGTGCCAGCAGCTCGAGGACAGGAGCGTACAATGAGCAGTTCTTC.

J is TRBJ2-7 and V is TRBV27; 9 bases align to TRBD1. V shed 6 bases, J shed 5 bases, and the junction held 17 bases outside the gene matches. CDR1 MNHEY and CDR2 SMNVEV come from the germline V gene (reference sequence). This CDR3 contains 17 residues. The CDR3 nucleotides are TGTGCCAGCAGGAGGACACAGGGGGCGAGCAGGCTGAACGAGCAGTACTTC. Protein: CASRRTQGASRLNEQYF.

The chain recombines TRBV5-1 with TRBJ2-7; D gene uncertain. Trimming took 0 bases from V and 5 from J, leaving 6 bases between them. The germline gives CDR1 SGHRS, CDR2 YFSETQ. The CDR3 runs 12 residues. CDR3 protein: CASSLAINEQYF. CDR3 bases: TGCGCCAGCAGCTTGGCTATCAACGAGCAGTACTTC.

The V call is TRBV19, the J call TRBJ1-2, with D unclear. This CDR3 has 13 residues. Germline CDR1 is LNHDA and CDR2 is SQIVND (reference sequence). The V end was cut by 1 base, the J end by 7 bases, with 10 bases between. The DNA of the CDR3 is TGTGCCAGTAGTATAGTCAATAGTCGTGGCTACACCTTC. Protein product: CASSIVNSRGYTF.